These 7 T cell receptor beta chains were all obtained from the same sample, sequenced in a study of human T cells and chemical hapten exposure. Each CDR3 protein gets one entry after TCRdb re-called the RACE reads with MiXCR. The top ten hold under 4% of the sample, which has roughly 82,000 distinct CDR3 sequences, about an eighth seen once. The time point denotes: patch test 1, 2 weeks after DPC sensitization. Noted treatment: therapeutic diphenylcyclopropenone sensitization with weekly scalp DPC. This sample comprised whole blood, obtained in connection with sensitization to the hapten diphenylcyclopropenone (DPC). These receptors originate from a woman aged 60 to 75 with alopecia areata. Some clones in this sample may be carry-over from other donors' samples.

This clonotype was observed many times. The gene calls are TRBV7-9 and TRBJ1-2; D is perhaps TRBD1 (5 bases). Per germline, CDR1 SEHNR and CDR2 FQNEAQ (reference sequence). V gave up 5 bases and J gave up 1 base, with 8 bases separating them. The CDR3 covers 13 residues. Here the CDR3 DNA reads TGTGCCAGCAGCCTAGACAGTAACTATGGCTACACCTTC. Residues: CASSLDSNYGYTF.

This clonotype was recorded many times. This chain uses TRBV25-1 with TRBJ2-1; no definite D call. The germline CDR1 and CDR2 sequences are MGHDK and SYGVNS. The CDR3 is made up of 15 amino acids. Trimming pared 1 base from V and 5 bases from J, leaving 12 bases between. The DNA of the CDR3 is TGTGCCAGCAGTGAATCTTGGCAGGACGACAATGAGCAGTTCTTC. Its protein product is CASSESWQDDNEQFF.

This clonotype showed up just a few times. V and J are TRBV10-3 and TRBJ1-2; no clear D. This CDR3 comprises 11 residues. The germline V gene has CDR1 ENHRY and CDR2 SYGVKD. Trimming pared 11 bases from V and 5 bases from J, leaving 12 bases between. CDR3 nucleotides: TGTGCCGTTAACAGCGGATATGGCTACACCTTC. This sequence encodes CAVNSGYGYTF.

The genes are TRBV12-3 or TRBV12-4 and TRBJ2-1; 11 bases fit TRBD2. The CDR3 covers 16 residues. V dropped 5 bases and J dropped 2; count of bases not matched to a gene: 5. CDR3 bases: TGTGCCAGCAGTCCACTAGCGGGGGCCCCCTACAATGAGCAGTTCTTC. Protein product: CASSPLAGAPYNEQFF.

In its sample, this clonotype was seen a few times. The chain links TRBV11-3 to TRBJ2-1; D may correspond to TRBD1 or TRBD2 (6 bases each). Deletions cut 5 bases from V and 8 bases from J, with 13 bases between. The CDR3 is made up of 13 amino acids. Germline V gene lookup returns CDR1 SGHNT and CDR2 YENEEA. In nucleotides, the CDR3 is TGTGCCAGCAGCCCAAGGGGGGAAGATGAGCAGTTCTTC. Translation gives CASSPRGEDEQFF.

Ten or more counts support this clonotype. The chain links TRBV29-1 to TRBJ2-5; D not certain. The V end lost 6 bases, the J end lost 1 base, and 3 bases lay between the germline ends. The CDR3 extends over 10 amino acids. Germline CDR1 SQVTM, CDR2 ANQGSEA. Here the CDR3 reads CSVRQETQYF. The CDR3 nucleotides are TGCAGCGTACGCCAAGAGACCCAGTACTTC.

V gene TRBV7-2 combines with J gene TRBJ2-2; TRBD1 might be the D (6 bases). CDR1 is SGHTA and CDR2 is FQGNSA in the germline V gene. The ends were cut back, 3 bases at V and 7 bases at J, with 15 bases in the middle. CDR3 size: 15 residues. Written as DNA, the CDR3 is TGTGCCAGCAGCTTTTCAGGGGTCAGACACGGGGAGCTGTTTTTT. Its protein product is CASSFSGVRHGELFF.